The 13 T cell receptor beta chains reported below all come from one sample, sequenced in a study of T cell changes during pregnancy in multiple sclerosis. The repertoire was sequenced with immunoSEQ multiplex PCR; TCRdb's copy has only in-frame clones and lacks some. Seen here are approximately 44,000 clones, less than 95% observed once, and the top ten hold over 0.45%. The sequences come from CD4+ T cells from peripheral blood mononuclear cells, collected in the third trimester of pregnancy. These TCRs come from a female donor with multiple sclerosis, enrolled in a pregnancy study.

This clone was detected once. V usage is TRBV11-2 and J usage is TRBJ2-1, with 11 positions matching TRBD2. The CDR3 runs to 15 residues. The J segment lost 6 bases and the V segment lost 1 base, leaving 2 bases of the junction unmatched. In germline, CDR1 is SGHAT, CDR2 FQNNGV. CDR3 nucleotides: TGTGCCAGCAGCTTAGTAGCGGGGGGGGGCAATGAGCAGTTCTTC. Translation: CASSLVAGGGNEQFF.

The rearrangement links TRBV27 to TRBJ1-5, with D unresolved. The germline V gene encodes CDR1 MNHEY and CDR2 SMNVEV (reference sequence). The ends were cut back, 5 bases at V and 3 bases at J, with 11 bases in the middle. This CDR3 region has 14 residues. The CDR3 region is CASSLAGFNQPQHF. CDR3 nucleotide sequence: TGTGCCAGCAGTCTTGCGGGATTCAATCAGCCCCAGCATTTT.

The V gene is TRBV11-3, the J gene TRBJ2-6; no reliable D call. Trimming stripped 5 bases from V and 0 bases from J, with 17 bases between. Germline V lookup: CDR1 SGHNT, CDR2 YENEEA. This CDR3 comprises 18 residues. CDR3 DNA: TGTGCCAGCAGCATCGAGACGGAGACGATCTCTGGGGCCAACGTCCTGACTTTC. Its protein product is CASSIETETISGANVLTF.

This CDR3 is CASSLAGRGRSQFF. In nucleotides, the CDR3 is TGTGCCAGCAGCTTAGCAGGCAGGGGGCGTTCGCAGTTCTTC. The rearrangement uses TRBV7-8 and TRBJ2-1, with 8 nucleotides matching TRBD1. Germline CDR1 and CDR2: SGHVS and FQNEAQ. The J segment lost 12 bases and the V segment lost 0 bases, leaving 7 bases of the junction unmatched. There are 14 residues in the CDR3.

The J gene is TRBJ1-4, the V gene TRBV7-8; no reliable D call. The CDR3 spans 15 residues. Looked up from germline, CDR1 is SGHVS and CDR2 is FQNEAQ. The germline V and J ends were trimmed by 5 bases and 0 bases, with 10 bases remaining between them. The CDR3 region has the DNA TGTGCCAGCAGCCTGGGGAGTTCAACTAATGAAAAACTGTTTTTT. The encoded protein is CASSLGSSTNEKLFF.

This chain uses TRBV4-3 with TRBJ2-1; 9 bases agree with TRBD2. V gave up 1 base and J gave up 10 bases; unmatched junction bases: 8. CDR1 is LGHNA, CDR2 YSLEER, per germline. This CDR3 contains 15 residues. CDR3 bases: TGCGCCAGCAGCCAAGGGGCTAGCGGGATGGGGGAGCAGTTCTTC. This gives the protein CASSQGASGMGEQFF.

The chain recombines TRBV7-9 with TRBJ1-2; D gene unclear. The germline CDR1 and CDR2 sequences are SEHNR and FQNEAQ (reference sequence). The CDR3 contains 14 residues. V dropped 5 bases and J dropped 4 bases, with 14 bases sitting between them. The chain's CDR3 is CASSPRTLGYGYTF. In DNA, the CDR3 is TGTGCCAGCAGCCCCCGCACCCTCGGCTATGGCTACACCTTC.

About this clone itself: The sample carries other DNA sequences with the same CDR3. The chain couples TRBV18 to TRBJ1-2; TRBD1 is a possible D gene (5 bases). Germline V CDR1 and CDR2: KGHSH, LQKENI. This CDR3 contains 14 residues. Trimming took off 2 bases at V and 2 bases at J, with 9 bases between the two ends. The CDR3, as DNA: TGTGCCAGCTCACCAGAGACAGCGAACTATGGCTACACCTTC. Residues: CASSPETANYGYTF.

This clone was counted once. This sequence joins TRBV6-5 and TRBJ1-4, with 9 bases that match TRBD1. The trim removed 4 bases at V and 7 bases at J, leaving 4 bases unmatched. The CDR3 extends over 14 amino acids. The germline V gene has CDR1 MNHEY and CDR2 SVGAGI. CDR3 coding DNA: TGTGCCAGCAGTTCGGACAGGGGCCGTGAAAAACTGTTTTTT. Translation gives CASSSDRGREKLFF.

This clone occurred once. The chain combines TRBV19 with TRBJ2-7; weak D call: TRBD1 (6 bases). Trimming shortened V by 10 bases and J by 2 bases, and 21 bases separated the two germline ends. The CDR3 extends over 15 amino acids. Per germline, CDR1 LNHDA and CDR2 SQIVND (reference sequence). The CDR3 sequence: CAIRDRLFTTYEQYF. CDR3 bases: TGTGCCATAAGAGACAGGCTTTTCACAACCTACGAGCAGTACTTC.

J is TRBJ2-7 and V is TRBV10-3; D not resolved. CDR3 size: 11 residues. Trimming took 2 bases from V and 6 from J, leaving 5 bases between them. Germline CDR1 reads ENHRY; CDR2 reads SYGVKD. The CDR3, as DNA: TGTGCCATCAGTGAGATCAGCGAGCAGTACTTC. Translation gives CAISEISEQYF.

This rearrangement joins TRBV29-1 to TRBJ2-3; no reliable D call. There are 11 residues in the CDR3. The V end was cut by 3 bases, the J end by 6 bases, with 7 bases between. Germline V CDR1 and CDR2: SQVTM, ANQGSEA. CDR3 DNA: TGCAGCGTTGAGCGTTCGGATACGCAGTATTTT. It translates to CSVERSDTQYF.

The V call is TRBV2, the J call TRBJ2-1; 12 bases are a match to TRBD2. V shed 6 bases, J shed 6 bases, and the junction held 3 bases outside the gene matches. The germline gives CDR1 SNHLY, CDR2 FYNNEI. The CDR3 runs 14 residues. The CDR3 is CASSGLAGINEQFF. CDR3 nucleotides: TGTGCCAGCAGCGGACTAGCGGGGATCAATGAGCAGTTCTTC.